The T cell receptor beta chain under discussion was sequenced for a study of blood T cell repertoires in COVID-19. Profiled with immunoSEQ multiplex PCR; TCRdb holds only in-frame clones, not every one. The repertoire holds about 250,000 clones, with about four fifths as singletons. CDR1 is SGHNT and CDR2 is YYREEE in the germline V gene (reference sequence). This CDR3 is built from 14 residues. J lost 4 bases, V lost 9 bases, and 11 bases had no gene match. Sequences were obtained from PBMCs or T cells enriched from blood (not recorded which). The genes are TRBV5-4 and TRBJ2-3, with 7 bases lining up with TRBD2. This TCR came from a man aged 50 or older who had recovered from COVID-19. The CDR3 DNA is TGTGCCACTGGGGTCGGGGCGGGGGCAGATACGCAGTATTTT. Translating gives CATGVGAGADTQYF.